Below are 10 T cell receptor beta chains sequenced from a single sample in a study of vaccination and CD4 T cells after COVID-19. These receptors have no known antigen. Oncomine TCR Beta short-read sequencing was applied to DNA from cultured CD4+ T cells. MiXCR was run by TCRdb on the PCR reads, yielding one entry per CDR3 protein. The data contain about 20,000 distinct CDR3 sequences, roughly 30% of them singletons. Time point given: late sampling 161 to 241 days after vaccination in three convalescent patients. The treatment was: approximately 10-day PBMC culture with coronavirus spike peptide pools or control peptides (ViraFEST assay). The sample was CD4+ T cells from blood, cultured in vitro, taken about 7 months after SARS-CoV-2 vaccination. Receptor source: a human donor who had recovered from COVID-19.

The sample holds a few counts of this clonotype. CDR3 DNA: TGTGCCAGCAGCTTCGACAGGGCGAACACTGAAGCTTTCTTT. It codes for CASSFDRANTEAFF. This sequence joins TRBV5-4 and TRBJ1-1; 7 bases line up with TRBD1. Germline-derived CDR1 and CDR2 are SGHNT and YYREEE (reference sequence). The CDR3 is 14 residues long. The junction had 2 bases not matched to a gene; V was cut back by 2 bases and J by 1 base.

A few counts support this clonotype. J is TRBJ2-7 and V is TRBV20-1, with D perhaps being TRBD1 or TRBD2 (5 bases each). The CDR3 runs 14 residues. Germline values: CDR1 DFQATT, CDR2 SNEGSKA (reference sequence). Trimming took off 6 bases at V and 5 bases at J, with 20 bases between the two ends. For the CDR3, the DNA is TGCAGTGCCCCGATAACAGAGTGGGGGAACGAGCAGTACTTC. It specifies CSAPITEWGNEQYF.

This chain joins TRBV21-1 and TRBJ2-7; the D call TRBD2 from the table was never checked on the DNA. TRBV21-1 is a pseudogene locus. The length of the CDR3 is 12 residues. CDR3 bases: TGTGCCAGACAGGGAGGGAGCTGCGAGCAGTACTTC. It specifies CARQGGSCEQYF.

Only a few counts were recorded for this clonotype. The rearrangement joins TRBV27 to TRBJ2-7, with 14 bases lining up with TRBD2. Looked up from germline, CDR1 is MNHEY and CDR2 is SMNVEV (reference sequence). The V and J ends lost 5 bases and 7 bases, in that order; junction bases with no gene match: 7. The CDR3 is 15 amino acids. CDR3 sequence reads: CASSPRLAGGGEQYF. The CDR3 DNA reads as TGTGCCAGCAGTCCACGACTAGCGGGAGGGGGAGAGCAGTACTTC.

In the case of this clonotype: At one end, the junction sequence differs from germline, possibly due to a read error. This chain uses TRBV7-7 with TRBJ1-2; TRBD1 might be the D (5 bases). Germline CDR1 SSHAT, CDR2 FNYEAQ (reference sequence). The CDR3 extends over 12 amino acids. The CDR3 sequence is CASSLGGDGYTF. The CDR3, as DNA: TGTGCTAGCAGCTTAGGAGGGGACGGCTACACCTTC. The variable domain in full, completed from reference TRBV7-7 and TRBJ1-2, reads GAGVSQSPRYKVTKRGQDVTLRCDPISSHATLYWYQQALGQGPEFLTYFNYEAQPDKSGLPSDRFSAERPEGSISTLTIQRTEQRDSAMYRCASSLGGDGYTFGSGTRLTVV.

This clonotype was seen more than once but under ten times. DNA for the CDR3: TGTGCCAGCAGTCCCGGGACAGGCCGTGGGGACACTGAAGCTTTCTTT. It encodes CASSPGTGRGDTEAFF. The rearrangement joins TRBV27 to TRBJ1-1; 8 bases are a match to TRBD1. This CDR3 has 16 residues. V dropped 5 bases and J dropped 3; count of bases not matched to a gene: 11. In germline, CDR1 is MNHEY, CDR2 SMNVEV (reference sequence).

The rearrangement links TRBV20-1 to TRBJ2-5; 7 bases line up with TRBD2. Per the germline V gene, CDR1 is DFQATT and CDR2 is SNEGSKA (reference sequence). The ends lost 6 bases at V and 0 bases at J; junction bases unmatched: 1. CDR3 length equals 12 residues. The CDR3 DNA follows: TGCAGTGCACTAGCGTACCAAGAGACCCAGTACTTC. Protein product: CSALAYQETQYF.

This clonotype counts as medium-sized. The chain combines TRBV20-1 with TRBJ1-2; D not resolved. CDR3 size: 13 residues. From germline, CDR1 is DFQATT and CDR2 SNEGSKA (reference sequence). Trimming pared 3 bases from V and 7 bases from J, leaving 15 bases between. The DNA of the CDR3 is TGCAGTGCTAGCCCACTCGGAGGTACTGGCTACACCTTC. Residues: CSASPLGGTGYTF.

V usage is TRBV28 and J usage is TRBJ1-1; weak D call: TRBD1 (5 bases). The CDR3 totals 12 residues. V dropped 10 bases and J dropped 7 bases, with 16 bases sitting between them. The germline V gene has CDR1 MDHEN and CDR2 SYDVKM. As DNA, the CDR3 is TGTGCCACCACGTGGGGGGGGGGTGAAGCTTTCTTT. This codes for CATTWGGGEAFF.

The V call is TRBV29-1, the J call TRBJ2-1, with a possible D match to TRBD2 (5 bases). Germline lookup yields CDR1 SQVTM and CDR2 ANQGSEA. V was pared by 4 bases and J by 2 bases, with 9 bases between. The CDR3 is 13 residues long. In nucleotides, the CDR3 is TGCAGCGTTGCGAGGGATACCTACAATGAGCAGTTCTTC. It specifies CSVARDTYNEQFF.